This passage covers 9 T cell receptor beta chains from one sample sequenced in a study of blood T cells in healthy people across ages. A sample-barcoded 5' primer and a J-beta primer mix were used in a second PCR of roughly 6 to 12 cycles. TCRdb called the 5' RACE reads again in MiXCR, with one record for every CDR3 protein. The table includes some 900,000 distinct CDR3 sequences, about 30% detected once. Sample: blood. The receptors stem from a woman aged 80 or older in good health.

Notes on this clonotype: This may be a read error, as it is one base from a much larger clone. The rearrangement links TRBV12-3 or TRBV12-4 to TRBJ1-2; TRBD1 agrees at 8 bases. The CDR3 length is 15 residues. The CDR3 loop is CASSPGSGGGYGHTF. The DNA for the CDR3 is TGTGCCAGCAGTCCTGGGTCAGGGGGCGGGTATGGCCACACCTTC.

In its sample, this clonotype was seen many times. The chain employs TRBV13 and TRBJ2-7, with 10 bases fitting TRBD1. The CDR3 contains 15 residues. Germline CDR1 PRHDT, CDR2 FYEKMQ (reference sequence). Losses at the gene ends were 2 bases for V and 2 bases for J; bases not matched to a gene: 3. The CDR3 sequence: CASSLKGQGTYEQYF. CDR3 coding DNA: TGTGCCAGCAGCTTAAAGGGACAGGGGACCTACGAGCAGTACTTC.

This clonotype has ten or more counts. V usage is TRBV7-8 and J usage is TRBJ1-1, with 8 positions matching TRBD1. The germline gives CDR1 SGHVS, CDR2 FQNEAQ. The V gene end was trimmed by 5 bases and the J gene end by 1 base; junction bases not matched to a gene: 6. This CDR3 comprises 15 residues. CDR3 sequence reads: CASSTRTGRNTEAFF. In nucleotides, the CDR3 is TGTGCCAGCAGCACCCGGACAGGGCGGAACACTGAAGCTTTCTTT. The full variable domain, in which reference TRBV7-8 and TRBJ1-1 provide the parts outside the CDR3, is GAGVSQSPRYKVAKRGQDVALRCDPISGHVSLFWYQQALGQGPEFLTYFQNEAQLDKSGLPSDRFFAERPEGSVSTLKIQRTQQEDSAVYLCASSTRTGRNTEAFFGQGTRLTVV.

The J gene is TRBJ2-3, the V gene TRBV30; 8 bases line up with TRBD2. The trim removed 3 bases at V and 5 bases at J, leaving 13 bases unmatched. The CDR3 runs to 16 residues. The germline gives CDR1 GTSNPN, CDR2 SVGIG (reference sequence). Here the CDR3 reads CAWRMTRRGERDTQYF. The CDR3, as DNA: TGTGCCTGGAGGATGACTCGGCGGGGGGAACGAGATACGCAGTATTTT.

Details on this clonotype: This may be a read error: a much more frequent sequence differs by one nucleotide. Lacking the conserved final phenylalanine or tryptophan, this CDR3 likely reflects a read error. The V call is TRBV7-6, the J call TRBJ2-7; 7 positions agree with TRBD2. The end of the DNA is better explained by TRBJ2-5, so the J call may be wrong. There are 15 residues in the CDR3. Germline-derived CDR1 and CDR2 are SGHVS and FNYEAQ. The CDR3 here is CASSLAQRGGETQYL. The CDR3 DNA reads as TGTGCCAGCAGCTTAGCGCAGCGGGGTGGAGAGACCCAGTACCTC.

This clonotype was counted only a few times. V usage is TRBV6-5 and J usage is TRBJ2-2; tentatively, D is TRBD1 (5 bases). The CDR3 loop spans 14 amino acids. V lost 6 bases, J lost 5 bases, and 13 bases lay in between. The germline V gene encodes CDR1 MNHEY and CDR2 SVGAGI. CDR3 region: CASSPGWSTGELFF. Here the CDR3 DNA reads TGTGCCAGCAGCCCAGGGTGGTCGACCGGGGAGCTGTTTTTT.

The chain is built from TRBV20-1 and TRBJ2-1; D is perhaps TRBD2 (6 bases). Germline CDR1 and CDR2: DFQATT and SNEGSKA (reference sequence). The CDR3 length is 12 residues. V was clipped by 0 bases and J by 10 bases, with 10 bases between them. The CDR3 DNA reads as TGCAGTGCTAGAGATTGGGGGGTCGAGCAGTTCTTC. Translation gives CSARDWGVEQFF.

To note about this clonotype: A much larger clone lies one base from this, so it may be a read error. The chain uses TRBV20-1 and TRBJ2-7; possibly TRBD2 for D (6 bases). The assigned J gene may be wrong: the sequence end matches TRBJ2-5 better. This CDR3 spans 15 amino acids. The germline gives CDR1 DFQATT, CDR2 SNEGSKA (reference sequence). In DNA, the CDR3 is TGCAGTGCTAGAGATGCGGGAATACCCCAAGAGACCCAGTACTTC. Translation: CSARDAGIPQETQYF.

The chain couples TRBV6-6 to TRBJ2-7, with 8 bases fitting TRBD1. V lost 3 bases, J lost 1 base, and 5 bases stayed unmatched. CDR3 size: 15 residues. CDR1 and CDR2 (germline): MNHNY, SVGAGI (reference sequence). The CDR3 sequence: CASSYTGGGSYEQYF. The CDR3 nucleotides read TGTGCCAGCAGTTATACAGGGGGAGGATCCTACGAGCAGTACTTC.